This T cell receptor beta chain was obtained from a study of T-cell reconstitution after alpha-beta-depleted transplantation in children. Study-wide results and limits: As was reported, about two months after transplant, alpha-beta T cells came from several hundred expanded graft clones. Newly generated T cells supplied most T-cell counts and diversity one year post-transplant.

Unique molecular identifiers were built into the TCRbeta library. One entry per CDR3 protein results from TCRdb running MiXCR on the PCR reads. The data show roughly 490,000 distinct CDR3 sequences, 11% seen once. Between the trimmed V and J ends, which lost 0 bases and 4 bases, there was a span of 12 bases. Germline lookup yields CDR1 DFQATT and CDR2 SNEGSKA (reference sequence). The CDR3 sequence is 14 residues long. This clonotype was found a few times. Its antigen is undetermined. The V and J genes are TRBV20-1 and TRBJ1-1; the D gene is possibly TRBD1 (6 bases). The TCR comes from a female patient under 10 years old who had a stem cell transplant for aplastic anemia, so the T cells may come from the graft donor. Specimen: PBMCs, mostly from graft donor cells, collected 180 days after TCRalphabeta/CD19-depleted stem cell transplant. The CDR3 coding sequence is TGCAGTGCTAGAGACTACAGGGTCGTCACTGAAGCTTTCTTT. It encodes CSARDYRVVTEAFF.